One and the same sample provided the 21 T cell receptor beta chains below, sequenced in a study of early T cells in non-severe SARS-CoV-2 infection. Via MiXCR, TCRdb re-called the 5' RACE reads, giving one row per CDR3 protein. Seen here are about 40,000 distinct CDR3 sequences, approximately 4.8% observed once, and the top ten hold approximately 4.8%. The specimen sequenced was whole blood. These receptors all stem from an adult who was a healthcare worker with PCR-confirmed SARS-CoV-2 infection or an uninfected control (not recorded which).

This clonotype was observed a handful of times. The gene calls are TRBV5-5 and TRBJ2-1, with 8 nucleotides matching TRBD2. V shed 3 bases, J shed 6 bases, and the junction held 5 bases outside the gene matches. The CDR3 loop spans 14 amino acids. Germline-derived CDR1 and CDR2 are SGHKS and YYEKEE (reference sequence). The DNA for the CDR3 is TGTGCCAGCAGCTCCGGACTAGCTTCCAATGAGCAGTTCTTC. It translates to CASSSGLASNEQFF.

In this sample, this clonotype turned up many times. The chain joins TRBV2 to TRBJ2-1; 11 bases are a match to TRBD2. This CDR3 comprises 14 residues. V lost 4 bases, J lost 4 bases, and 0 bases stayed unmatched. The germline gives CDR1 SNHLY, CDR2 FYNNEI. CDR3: CASSGLAGYNEQFF. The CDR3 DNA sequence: TGTGCCAGCAGTGGACTAGCGGGATACAATGAGCAGTTCTTC.

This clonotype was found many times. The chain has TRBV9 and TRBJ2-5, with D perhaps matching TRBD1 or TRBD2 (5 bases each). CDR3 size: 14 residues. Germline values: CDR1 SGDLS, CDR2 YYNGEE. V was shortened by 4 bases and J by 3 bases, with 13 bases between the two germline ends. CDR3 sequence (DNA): TGTGCCAGCAGCCGGGGCCGCCTTGAAGAGACCCAGTACTTC. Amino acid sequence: CASSRGRLEETQYF.

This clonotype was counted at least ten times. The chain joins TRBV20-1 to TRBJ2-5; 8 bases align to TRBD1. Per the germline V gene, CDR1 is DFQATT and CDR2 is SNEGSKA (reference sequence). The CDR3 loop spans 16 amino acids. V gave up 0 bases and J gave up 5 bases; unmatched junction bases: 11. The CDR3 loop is CSARDPRTGGIETQYF. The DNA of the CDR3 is TGCAGTGCTAGAGATCCGCGTACAGGGGGAATCGAGACCCAGTACTTC.

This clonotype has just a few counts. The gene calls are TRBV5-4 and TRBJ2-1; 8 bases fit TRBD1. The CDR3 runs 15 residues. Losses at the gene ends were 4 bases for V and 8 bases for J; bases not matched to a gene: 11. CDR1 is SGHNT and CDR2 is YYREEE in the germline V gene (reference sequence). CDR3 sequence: CASSPEDRALDEQFF. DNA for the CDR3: TGTGCCAGCAGCCCTGAGGACAGGGCACTGGATGAGCAGTTCTTC.

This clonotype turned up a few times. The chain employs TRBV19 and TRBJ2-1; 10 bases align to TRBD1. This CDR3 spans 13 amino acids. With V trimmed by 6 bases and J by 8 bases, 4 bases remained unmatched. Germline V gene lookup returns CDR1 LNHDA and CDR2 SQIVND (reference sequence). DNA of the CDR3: TGTGCCAGTAGCCGACAGGGGGCATATGAGCAGTTCTTC. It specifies CASSRQGAYEQFF.

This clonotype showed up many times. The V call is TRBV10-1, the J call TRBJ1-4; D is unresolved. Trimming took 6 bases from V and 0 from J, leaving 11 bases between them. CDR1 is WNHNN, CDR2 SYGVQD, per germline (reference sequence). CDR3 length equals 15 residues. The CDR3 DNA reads TGCGCCAGCAGCGCCGGGAAAGCAACTAATGAAAAACTGTTTTTT. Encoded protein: CASSAGKATNEKLFF.

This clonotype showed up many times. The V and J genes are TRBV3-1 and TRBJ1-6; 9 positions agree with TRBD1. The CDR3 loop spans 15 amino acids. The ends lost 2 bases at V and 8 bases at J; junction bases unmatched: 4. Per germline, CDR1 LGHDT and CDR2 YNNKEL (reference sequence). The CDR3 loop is CASSQSWTGDSPLHF. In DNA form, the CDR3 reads TGTGCCAGCAGCCAAAGCTGGACAGGGGATTCACCCCTCCACTTT.

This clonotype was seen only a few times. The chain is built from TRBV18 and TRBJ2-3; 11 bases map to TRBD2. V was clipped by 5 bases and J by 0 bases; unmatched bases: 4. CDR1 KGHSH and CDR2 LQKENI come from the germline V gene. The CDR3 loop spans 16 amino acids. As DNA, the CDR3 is TGTGCCAGCTCATCGGGGACTAGCGGCAGCACAGATACGCAGTATTTT. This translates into CASSSGTSGSTDTQYF.

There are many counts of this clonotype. CDR3: CASSRDSSYEQYF. In DNA, the CDR3 is TGTGCCAGCAGCCGGGACAGTTCCTACGAGCAGTACTTC. This sequence joins TRBV27 and TRBJ2-7; 7 nucleotides line up with TRBD1. The V segment lost 6 bases and the J segment 1 base; nucleotides outside the gene matches: 3. The germline V gene has CDR1 MNHEY and CDR2 SMNVEV (reference sequence). The CDR3 covers 13 residues.

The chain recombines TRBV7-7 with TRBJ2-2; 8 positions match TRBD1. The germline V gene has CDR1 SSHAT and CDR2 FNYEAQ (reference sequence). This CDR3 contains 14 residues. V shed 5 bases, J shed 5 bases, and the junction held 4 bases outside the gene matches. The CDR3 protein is CASSLDRETGELFF. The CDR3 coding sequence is TGTGCCAGCAGCCTGGACAGGGAGACCGGGGAGCTGTTTTTT.

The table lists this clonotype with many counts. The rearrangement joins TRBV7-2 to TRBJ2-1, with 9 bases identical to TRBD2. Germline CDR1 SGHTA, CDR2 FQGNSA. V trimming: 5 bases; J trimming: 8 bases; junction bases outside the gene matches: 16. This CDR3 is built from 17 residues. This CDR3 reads CASSKMETGTSLDEQFF. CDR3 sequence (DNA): TGTGCCAGCAGCAAAATGGAAACCGGGACTAGCTTGGATGAGCAGTTCTTC.

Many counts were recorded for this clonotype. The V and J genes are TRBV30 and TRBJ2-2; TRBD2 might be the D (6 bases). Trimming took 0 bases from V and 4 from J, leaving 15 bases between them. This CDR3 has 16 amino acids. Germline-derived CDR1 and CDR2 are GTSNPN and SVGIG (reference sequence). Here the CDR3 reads CAWSVPRGMGTGELFF. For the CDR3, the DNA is TGTGCCTGGAGTGTCCCCCGGGGGATGGGCACCGGGGAGCTGTTTTTT.

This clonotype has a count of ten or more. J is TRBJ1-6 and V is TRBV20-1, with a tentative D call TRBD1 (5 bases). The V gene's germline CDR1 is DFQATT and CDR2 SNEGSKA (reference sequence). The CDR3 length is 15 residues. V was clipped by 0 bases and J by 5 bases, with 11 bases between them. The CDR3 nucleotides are TGCAGTGCTAGAGATTTGGGGGGAGATAATTCACCCCTCCACTTT. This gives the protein CSARDLGGDNSPLHF.

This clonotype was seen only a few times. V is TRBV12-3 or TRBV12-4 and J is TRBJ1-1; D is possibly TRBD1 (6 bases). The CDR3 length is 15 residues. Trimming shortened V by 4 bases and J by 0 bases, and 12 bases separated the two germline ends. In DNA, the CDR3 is TGTGCCAGCAGTTCCGGGGGCTCAATGAACACTGAAGCTTTCTTT. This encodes CASSSGGSMNTEAFF.

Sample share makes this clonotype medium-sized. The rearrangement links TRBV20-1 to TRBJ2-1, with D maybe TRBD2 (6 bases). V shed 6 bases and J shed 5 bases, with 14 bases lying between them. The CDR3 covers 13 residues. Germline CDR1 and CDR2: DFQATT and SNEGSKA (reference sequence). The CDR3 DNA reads TGCAGTGCAACTCCCGGGAGTCACAATGAGCAGTTCTTC. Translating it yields CSATPGSHNEQFF.

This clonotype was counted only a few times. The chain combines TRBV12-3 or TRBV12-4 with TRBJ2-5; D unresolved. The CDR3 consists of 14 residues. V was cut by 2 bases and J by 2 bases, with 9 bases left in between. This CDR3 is CASSLFRGQETQYF. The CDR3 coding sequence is TGTGCCAGCAGTTTATTTCGTGGGCAAGAGACCCAGTACTTC.

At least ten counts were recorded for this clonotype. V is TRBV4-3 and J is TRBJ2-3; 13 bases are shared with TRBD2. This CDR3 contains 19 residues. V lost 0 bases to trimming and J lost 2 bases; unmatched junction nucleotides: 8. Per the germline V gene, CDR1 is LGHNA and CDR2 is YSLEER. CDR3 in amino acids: CASSQETSGGAKNTDTQYF. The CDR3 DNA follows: TGCGCCAGCAGCCAAGAAACTAGCGGGGGGGCAAAGAACACAGATACGCAGTATTTT.

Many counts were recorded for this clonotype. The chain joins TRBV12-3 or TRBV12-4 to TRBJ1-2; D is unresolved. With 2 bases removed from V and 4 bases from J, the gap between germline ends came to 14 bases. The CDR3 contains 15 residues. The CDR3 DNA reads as TGTGCCAGCAGTTTACTGGGAGGGTTTAGCTATGGCTACACCTTC. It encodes CASSLLGGFSYGYTF.

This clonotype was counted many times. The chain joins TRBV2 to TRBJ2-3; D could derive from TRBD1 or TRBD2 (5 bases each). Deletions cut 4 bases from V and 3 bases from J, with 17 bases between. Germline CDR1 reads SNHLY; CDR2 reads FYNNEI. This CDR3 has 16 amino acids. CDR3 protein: CASSGGNRRITDTQYF. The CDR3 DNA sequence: TGTGCCAGCAGTGGGGGGAACAGGCGAATTACAGATACGCAGTATTTT. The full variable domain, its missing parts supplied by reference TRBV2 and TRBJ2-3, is EPEVTQTPSHQVTQMGQEVILRCVPISNHLYFYWYRQILGQKVEFLVSFYNNEISEKSEIFDDQFSVERPDGSNFTLKIRSTKLEDSAMYFCASSGGNRRITDTQYFGPGTRLTVL.

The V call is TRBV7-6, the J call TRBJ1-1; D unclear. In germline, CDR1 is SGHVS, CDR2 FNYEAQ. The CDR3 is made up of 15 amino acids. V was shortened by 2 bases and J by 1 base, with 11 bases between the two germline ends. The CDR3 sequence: CASSLFIGGNTEAFF. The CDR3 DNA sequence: TGTGCCAGCAGCTTATTCATCGGAGGGAACACTGAAGCTTTCTTT.